The source of this T cell receptor beta chain is a study of T-cell memory formation after mild COVID-19. Whole-study findings and limits: Several responding clones turned up in pre-infection memory, indicating that cross-reactive memory may have taken part. What remained unconfirmed was the SARS-CoV-2 specificity of second-wave clones peaking on day 37. Clones shrinking between day 15 and 85 showed a balanced CD4/CD8 split, and those that grew later tilted toward CD4+.

Barcoded TCR alpha and TCR beta cDNA libraries with UMIs came from 5'RACE using constant-segment primers. Each CDR3 protein gets one entry after TCRdb re-called the 5' RACE reads with MiXCR. The data show about 540,000 distinct CDR3 sequences, 20% seen once. This clonotype came up many times. Its antigen is undetermined. CDR1 is SGDLS and CDR2 is YYNGEE in the germline V gene. This CDR3 is built from 15 residues. V shed 0 bases and J 7 bases; nucleotides not matched to a gene: 5. The TCR sequence derives from an adult woman who had mild COVID-19 (a few samples of this study predate the infection). Cell type and time point are not known. The gene calls are TRBV9 and TRBJ1-2; 11 bases map to TRBD1. The material sequenced was PBMCs or a T cell subset sorted from them (not recorded which). The CDR3 reads CASSVDTGTGGGYTF. The CDR3 DNA sequence: TGTGCCAGCAGCGTAGATACCGGGACAGGGGGTGGCTACACCTTC.